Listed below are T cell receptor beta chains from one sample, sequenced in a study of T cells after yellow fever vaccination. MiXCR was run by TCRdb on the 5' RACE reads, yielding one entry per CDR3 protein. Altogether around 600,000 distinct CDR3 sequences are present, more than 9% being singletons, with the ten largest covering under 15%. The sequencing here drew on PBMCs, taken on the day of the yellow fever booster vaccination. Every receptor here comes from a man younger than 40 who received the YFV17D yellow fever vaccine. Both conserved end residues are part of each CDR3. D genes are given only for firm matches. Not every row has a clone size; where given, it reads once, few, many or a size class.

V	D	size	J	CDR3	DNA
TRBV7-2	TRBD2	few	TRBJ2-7	CASSSAGTSGAREQYF	TGTGCCAGCAGCAGCGCCGGGACTAGCGGAGCCCGCGAGCAGTACTTC
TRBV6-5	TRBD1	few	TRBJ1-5	CASSYSTTGNQPQHF	TGTGCCAGCAGTTACTCGACGACAGGGAATCAGCCCCAGCATTTT
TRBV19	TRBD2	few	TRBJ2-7	CASTPEASGTYEQYF	TGTGCCAGTACCCCTGAGGCTAGCGGGACCTACGAGCAGTACTTC
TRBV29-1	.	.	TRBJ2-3	CSASTGVGTDTQYF	TGCAGCGCTTCGACAGGAGTGGGCACAGATACGCAGTATTTT
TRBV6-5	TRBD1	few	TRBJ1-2	CASSSTGEPYGYTF	TGTGCCAGCAGTTCCACAGGGGAGCCCTATGGCTACACCTTC
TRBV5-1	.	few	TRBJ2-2	CASSPQLAGTGELFF	TGCGCCAGCAGCCCTCAGCTGGCAGGTACCGGGGAGCTGTTTTTT
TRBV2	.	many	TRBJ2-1	CASVREPQVDEQFF	TGTGCCAGCGTCCGGGAGCCGCAAGTAGATGAGCAGTTCTTC
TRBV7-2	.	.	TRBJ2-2	CASSLGMTGELFF	TGTGCCAGCAGCTTAGGGATGACCGGGGAGCTGTTTTTT
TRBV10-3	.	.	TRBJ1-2	CAISAMDSYGYTF	TGTGCCATCAGTGCCATGGACAGCTATGGCTACACCTTC
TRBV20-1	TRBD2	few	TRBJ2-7	CSAAPGLATYEQYF	TGCAGTGCTGCTCCGGGACTAGCAACCTACGAGCAGTACTTC
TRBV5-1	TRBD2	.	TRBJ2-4	CASSLEPLGLAGGQRNIQYF	TGCGCCAGCAGCTTGGAACCCCTGGGACTAGCGGGAGGGCAGAGAAACATTCAGTACTTC
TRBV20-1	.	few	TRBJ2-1	CSALTDNEQFF	TGCAGTGCCTTAACGGACAATGAGCAGTTCTTC
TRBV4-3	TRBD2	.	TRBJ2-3	CASSQDLAGGRDTQYF	TGCGCCAGCAGCCAAGATCTAGCGGGAGGGCGGGATACGCAGTATTTT
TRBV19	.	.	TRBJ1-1	CASIPPRGAAPNTEAFF	TGTGCCAGTATCCCACCCCGGGGGGCGGCCCCGAACACTGAAGCTTTCTTT
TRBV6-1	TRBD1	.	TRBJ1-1	CASRTGGRREAFF	TGTGCCAGCAGAACAGGGGGCCGGAGAGAGGCTTTCTTT
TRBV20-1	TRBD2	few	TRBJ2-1	CSASQGLGPGGQFF	TGCAGTGCTAGCCAAGGCCTAGGGCCGGGGGGGCAGTTCTTC
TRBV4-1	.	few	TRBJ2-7	CASSQIGTGGEQYF	TGCGCCAGCAGCCAGATCGGGACTGGCGGCGAGCAGTACTTC
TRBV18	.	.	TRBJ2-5	CASSPWAPQQETQYF	TGTGCCAGCTCACCCTGGGCCCCCCAGCAAGAGACCCAGTACTTC
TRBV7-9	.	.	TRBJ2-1	CATNSYNEQFF	TGTGCCACCAATAGCTACAATGAGCAGTTCTTC
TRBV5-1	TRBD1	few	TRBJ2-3	CASSPGQGGSNTQYF	TGCGCCAGCAGCCCGGGACAGGGTGGGTCAAATACGCAGTATTTT
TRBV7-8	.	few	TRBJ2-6	CASILWGTGANVLTF	TGTGCCAGCATCTTGTGGGGGACTGGGGCCAACGTCCTGACTTTC
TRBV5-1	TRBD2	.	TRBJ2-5	CASSPGLAGQETRYF	TGCGCCAGCAGCCCGGGACTAGCGGGCCAAGAGACCCGGTACTTC
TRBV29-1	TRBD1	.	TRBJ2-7	CSVRDSSYEQYF	TGCAGCGTCCGGGACAGCTCCTACGAGCAGTACTTC
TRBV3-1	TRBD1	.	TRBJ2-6	CASSDRGGLGTNVLTF	TGTGCCAGCTCCGACAGGGGGGGCTTAGGGACCAACGTCCTGACTTTC
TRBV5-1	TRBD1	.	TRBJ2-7	CASSQTGQAAYEQYF	TGCGCCAGCAGTCAAACCGGACAGGCGGCCTACGAGCAGTACTTC
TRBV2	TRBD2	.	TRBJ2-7	CASDGTSGRVSYEQYF	TGTGCCAGCGACGGGACTAGCGGGAGGGTTTCCTACGAGCAGTACTTC
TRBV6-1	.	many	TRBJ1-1	CASSLSGGDTEAFF	TGTGCCAGCAGCCTCTCCGGGGGGGACACTGAAGCTTTCTTT
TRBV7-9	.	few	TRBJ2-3	CASRESSTDTQYF	TGTGCCAGCAGGGAATCAAGCACAGATACGCAGTATTTT
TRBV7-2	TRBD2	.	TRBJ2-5	CASSSPGGASYETQYF	TGTGCCAGCAGTTCCCCCGGGGGGGCCAGTTATGAGACCCAGTACTTC
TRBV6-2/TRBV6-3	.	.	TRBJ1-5	CASSYSIQGNNQPQHF	TGTGCCAGCAGTTACTCGATCCAGGGGAACAATCAGCCCCAGCATTTT
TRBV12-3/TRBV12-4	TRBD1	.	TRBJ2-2	CASSPLDRYHGELFF	TGTGCCAGCAGTCCCCTGGACAGGTATCACGGGGAGCTGTTTTTT
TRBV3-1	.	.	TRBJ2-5	CASSQGGRTQETQYF	TGTGCCAGCAGCCAAGGAGGGCGGACCCAAGAGACCCAGTACTTC
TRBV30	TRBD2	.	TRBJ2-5	CAWSGEAGGETQYF	TGTGCCTGGAGTGGGGAAGCGGGAGGAGAGACCCAGTACTTC
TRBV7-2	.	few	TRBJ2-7	CASSLFTGSSYEQYF	TGTGCCAGCAGCTTATTCACCGGAAGCTCCTACGAGCAGTACTTC
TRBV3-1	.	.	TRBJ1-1	CASSPLRSTEAFF	TGTGCCAGCAGCCCCCTCCGAAGCACTGAAGCTTTCTTT
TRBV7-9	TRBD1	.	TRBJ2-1	CASSLGQGAPSYNEQFF	TGTGCCAGCAGCCTTGGACAGGGGGCACCCTCCTACAATGAGCAGTTCTTC
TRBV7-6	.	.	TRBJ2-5	CASSPPGWRETQYF	TGTGCCAGCAGCCCCCCGGGATGGAGAGAGACCCAGTACTTC
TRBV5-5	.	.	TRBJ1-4	CASSTLPTANEKLFF	TGTGCCAGCAGCACGCTTCCGACAGCTAATGAAAAACTGTTTTTT
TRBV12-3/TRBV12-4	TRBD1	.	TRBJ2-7	CASSPRQGYYEQYF	TGTGCCAGCAGTCCTCGACAGGGATACTACGAGCAGTACTTC
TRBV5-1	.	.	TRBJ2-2	CASSLDSTVVAGELFF	TGCGCCAGCAGCTTGGATAGCACGGTCGTGGCCGGGGAGCTGTTTTTT
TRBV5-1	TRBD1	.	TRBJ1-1	CASSLAITGTGGSTEAFF	TGCGCCAGCAGCTTGGCTATTACCGGGACAGGTGGTAGCACTGAAGCTTTCTTT
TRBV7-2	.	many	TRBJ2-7	CASSLDRTYEQYF	TGTGCCAGCAGCTTAGACAGAACCTACGAGCAGTACTTC
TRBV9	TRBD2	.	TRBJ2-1	CASSPRVAGGTEQFF	TGTGCCAGCAGCCCGCGGGTAGCGGGAGGAACTGAGCAGTTCTTC
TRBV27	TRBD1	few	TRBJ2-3	CASRYRAGGSPDTQYF	TGTGCCAGCAGGTATAGGGCAGGGGGCAGTCCAGATACGCAGTATTTT
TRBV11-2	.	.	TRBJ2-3	CASSLDHGRDTQYF	TGTGCCAGCAGCTTAGATCACGGCCGAGATACGCAGTATTTT
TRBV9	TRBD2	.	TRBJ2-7	CASSPAGGHEQYF	TGTGCCAGCAGCCCCGCGGGAGGGCACGAGCAGTACTTC
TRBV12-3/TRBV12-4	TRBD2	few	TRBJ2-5	CASSPGTSGSKTQYF	TGTGCCAGCAGCCCCGGGACTAGCGGGAGTAAGACCCAGTACTTC
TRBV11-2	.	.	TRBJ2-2	CASSLGRTYTGELFF	TGTGCCAGCAGCTTAGGCAGGACCTACACCGGGGAGCTGTTTTTT
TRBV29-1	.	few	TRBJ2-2	CSVEELGAGELFF	TGCAGCGTTGAAGAGTTGGGTGCCGGGGAGCTGTTTTTT
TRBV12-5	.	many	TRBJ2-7	CASGEGQRAYEQYF	TGTGCTAGTGGGGAGGGACAAAGAGCCTACGAGCAGTACTTC
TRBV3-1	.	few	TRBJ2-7	CASSPDLGGEQYF	TGTGCCAGCAGCCCGGATCTGGGGGGCGAGCAGTACTTC
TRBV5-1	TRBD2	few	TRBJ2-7	CASSRGGTSGYSYEQYF	TGCGCCAGCAGCCGTGGTGGGACTAGCGGTTATTCCTACGAGCAGTACTTC
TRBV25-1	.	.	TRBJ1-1	CASTRRTDLEAFF	TGTGCCAGCACCCGTCGTACGGATCTCGAAGCTTTCTTT
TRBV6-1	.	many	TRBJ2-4	CASTSLASAIQYF	TGTGCCAGCACATCCCTCGCCTCGGCCATTCAGTACTTC